These 18 T cell receptor beta chains were sequenced from one sample in a study of HIV-infected patients and healthy controls. All unsorted peripheral T cells were captured because whole blood was used without fractionation. Around 450 ng RNA was reverse transcribed with alpha and beta constant-region primers. Each of the alpha and beta chains got its own library through chain-specific third strand synthesis with indices. TCRdb used MiXCR to reprocess the 5' RACE reads, holding one entry per CDR3 protein. The sample contains about 15,000 distinct CDR3 sequences, 5% to 6.5% of which appear only once. The sample taken for sequencing was blood. These receptors were obtained from an adult in good health.

This clonotype was observed at least ten times. The chain has TRBV20-1 and TRBJ2-5, with unresolved D. Germline V gene sequence: CDR1 DFQATT, CDR2 SNEGSKA (reference sequence). CDR3 length equals 13 residues. Trimming left V 8 bases short and J 5 bases short, with 18 bases between. CDR3 region: CSQSTSGFETQYF. The CDR3 DNA reads TGCAGTCAATCCACGTCAGGTTTTGAGACCCAGTACTTC.

In its sample, this clonotype was seen many times. The J gene is TRBJ1-1, the V gene TRBV12-3 or TRBV12-4; D not certain. The CDR3 contains 14 residues. V lost 6 bases, J lost 1 base, and 12 bases lay in between. The DNA of the CDR3 is TGTGCCAGCAGCTTTTGGTCGACGAACACTGAAGCTTTCTTT. It encodes CASSFWSTNTEAFF.

V and J are TRBV29-1 and TRBJ2-5; maybe TRBD1 (5 bases). V was cut by 5 bases and J by 2 bases, with 21 bases left in between. CDR1 SQVTM and CDR2 ANQGSEA come from the germline V gene. The CDR3 totals 16 residues. The CDR3 sequence: CSVCYNVRALQETQYF. The CDR3 bases are TGCAGCGTTTGTTACAACGTCAGGGCCTTGCAAGAGACCCAGTACTTC.

At least ten counts were recorded for this clonotype. The chain joins TRBV7-9 to TRBJ2-5; 8 bases are shared with TRBD2. The V gene end was trimmed by 5 bases and the J gene end by 5 bases; junction bases not matched to a gene: 10. The CDR3 length is 15 residues. Germline CDR1 SEHNR, CDR2 FQNEAQ (reference sequence). The CDR3 protein is CASSLGAGAGETQYF. The CDR3 nucleotides read TGTGCCAGCAGCCTCGGAGCGGGGGCTGGGGAGACCCAGTACTTC.

This clonotype was recorded many times. The chain joins TRBV3-1 to TRBJ2-1; the match to TRBD2 covers 10 bases. The CDR3 is made up of 16 amino acids. CDR1 is LGHDT, CDR2 YNNKEL, per germline (reference sequence). After removal of 1 base from V and 7 bases from J, the junction contained 7 bases not matched to a gene. For the CDR3, the DNA is TGTGCCAGCAGCCAAGGATATAGCGGGGGGAAGAATGAGCAGTTCTTC. This encodes CASSQGYSGGKNEQFF.

This clonotype was recorded at least ten times. The genes are TRBV5-5 and TRBJ1-1, with 8 positions matching TRBD1. J gave up 11 bases and V 2 bases, and 8 bases lay outside the gene matches. Germline CDR1 and CDR2: SGHKS and YYEKEE (reference sequence). The CDR3 is 13 residues long. The CDR3 sequence is CASSFNRGMMAFF. CDR3 bases: TGTGCCAGCAGCTTCAACAGGGGGATGATGGCTTTCTTT.

Judged by abundance, this clonotype is medium-sized. The V and J genes are TRBV5-1 and TRBJ2-7; D assignment may be TRBD1 or TRBD2 (5 bases each). Germline V CDR1 and CDR2: SGHRS, YFSETQ. The CDR3 loop spans 14 amino acids. The V end was cut by 1 base, the J end by 0 bases, with 8 bases between. CDR3 sequence: CASSLPGSSYEQYF. The DNA of the CDR3 is TGCGCCAGCAGCTTGCCAGGGAGCTCCTACGAGCAGTACTTC. The whole variable domain, remainder taken from reference TRBV5-1 and TRBJ2-7, is KAGVTQTPRYLIKTRGQQVTLSCSPISGHRSVSWYQQTPGQGLQFLFEYFSETQRNKGNFPGRFSGRQFSNSRSEMNVSTLELGDSALYLCASSLPGSSYEQYFGPGTRLTVT.

Many counts were recorded for this clonotype. The CDR3 loop is CASSPGLAGISGELFF. The CDR3 DNA is TGTGCCAGCAGCCCTGGACTAGCGGGGATATCCGGGGAGCTGTTTTTT. This chain joins TRBV5-4 and TRBJ2-2; 12 bases agree with TRBD2. Germline V gene sequence: CDR1 SGHNT, CDR2 YYREEE (reference sequence). V lost 4 bases, J lost 6 bases, and 7 bases stayed unmatched. The CDR3 is 16 residues long.

This clonotype has more than one count but fewer than ten. The chain joins TRBV6-4 to TRBJ2-2, with no clear D. This CDR3 has 14 amino acids. V lost 6 bases to trimming and J lost 1 base, with 9 bases between them. From germline, CDR1 is MRHNA and CDR2 SNTAGT. The CDR3 DNA is TGTGCCAGCAGCCCCGAAATGAACACCGGGGAGCTGTTTTTT. Translation: CASSPEMNTGELFF.

This clonotype was observed many times. The rearrangement joins TRBV28 to TRBJ1-5; D uncertain. The CDR3 consists of 14 residues. Trimming cost V 6 bases and J 1 base, with 10 bases left between them. The germline V gene has CDR1 MDHEN and CDR2 SYDVKM. Here the CDR3 reads CASSLTGSNQPQHF. The CDR3 DNA sequence: TGTGCCAGCAGCCTGACTGGGAGCAATCAGCCCCAGCATTTT.

At least ten counts were recorded for this clonotype. The genes are TRBV7-3 and TRBJ1-1; D is ambiguous. V lost 4 bases and J lost 0, with 6 bases in between. Looked up from germline, CDR1 is SGHTA and CDR2 is FQGTGA. The CDR3 length is 13 residues. Here the CDR3 DNA reads TGTGCCAGCAGCTCCAATATGAACACTGAAGCTTTCTTT. This gives the protein CASSSNMNTEAFF.

V and J are TRBV5-5 and TRBJ1-2, with 8 bases aligning to TRBD1. Germline values: CDR1 SGHKS, CDR2 YYEKEE (reference sequence). The V segment lost 4 bases and the J segment 8 bases; nucleotides outside the gene matches: 10. The CDR3 is made up of 14 amino acids. In nucleotides, the CDR3 is TGTGCCAGCAGCAATGGACAGGGTCGTTGGGGCTACACCTTC. Translated, it gives CASSNGQGRWGYTF.

There are a few counts of this clonotype. This chain connects TRBV7-9 to TRBJ2-5; D may be TRBD1 (6 bases). The CDR3 runs 15 residues. Trimming pared 5 bases from V and 5 bases from J, leaving 18 bases between. In germline, CDR1 is SEHNR, CDR2 FQNEAQ (reference sequence). The CDR3 spells CASSPPQQGRETQYF. The CDR3 DNA reads TGTGCCAGCAGCCCCCCGCAACAGGGTCGCGAGACCCAGTACTTC. Together with reference TRBV7-9 and TRBJ2-5, the CDR3 gives the full variable domain: DTGVSQNPRHKITKRGQNVTFRCDPISEHNRLYWYRQTLGQGPEFLTYFQNEAQLEKSRLLSDRFSAERPKGSFSTLEIQRTEQGDSAMYLCASSPPQQGRETQYFGPGTRLLVL.

This clonotype occurred many times. The chain combines TRBV3-1 with TRBJ1-1, with D perhaps matching TRBD1 (5 bases). The V gene's germline CDR1 is LGHDT and CDR2 YNNKEL (reference sequence). The CDR3 is 19 residues long. The V and J ends lost 0 bases and 2 bases respectively, with 22 bases between them. The CDR3 nucleotides are TGTGCCAGCAGCCAAGATCAACTAGGGAGGGGCAGGAGAAACACTGAAGCTTTCTTT. Its translation is CASSQDQLGRGRRNTEAFF. The full variable domain, in which reference TRBV3-1 and TRBJ1-1 provide the parts outside the CDR3, is DTAVSQTPKYLVTQMGNDKSIKCEQNLGHDTMYWYKQDSKKFLKIMFSYNNKELIINETVPNRFSPKSPDKAHLNLHINSLELGDSAVYFCASSQDQLGRGRRNTEAFFGQGTRLTVV.

The sample holds many counts of this clonotype. This chain uses TRBV5-1 with TRBJ2-5, with TRBD1 matching 7 bases. Germline-derived CDR1 and CDR2 are SGHRS and YFSETQ. There are 15 residues in the CDR3. V trimming: 0 bases; J trimming: 4 bases; junction bases outside the gene matches: 6. This CDR3 reads CASSLGTGGGETQYF. The CDR3 DNA reads as TGCGCCAGCAGCTTGGGGACAGGTGGTGGAGAGACCCAGTACTTC.

This clonotype was detected ten times or more. V usage is TRBV3-1 and J usage is TRBJ2-1; 7 positions agree with TRBD2. Per germline, CDR1 LGHDT and CDR2 YNNKEL (reference sequence). V lost 0 bases to trimming and J lost 5 bases; unmatched junction nucleotides: 4. CDR3 size: 15 residues. The CDR3 sequence is CASSQDKRGNNEQFF. In nucleotides, the CDR3 is TGTGCCAGCAGCCAAGATAAGCGGGGCAACAATGAGCAGTTCTTC.

There are many counts of this clonotype. J is TRBJ1-5 and V is TRBV6-5; TRBD1 matches 10 bases. Unmatched junction bases numbered 9, after V lost 10 bases and J lost 0 bases. This CDR3 is built from 16 residues. From germline, CDR1 is MNHEY and CDR2 SVGAGI. In nucleotides, the CDR3 is TGTGCCACTCGAGGGACAGGGGAGGATAGCAATCAGCCCCAGCATTTT. This translates into CATRGTGEDSNQPQHF.

This clonotype was detected ten times or more. The chain has TRBV10-3 and TRBJ2-3; 10 bases are shared with TRBD2. Germline V lookup: CDR1 ENHRY, CDR2 SYGVKD. The CDR3 contains 16 residues. After removal of 8 bases from V and 4 bases from J, the junction contained 12 bases not matched to a gene. In DNA, the CDR3 is TGTGCCATCCAGTCTAGCGGGGGACCCCGGGCAGATACGCAGTATTTT. This sequence encodes CAIQSSGGPRADTQYF.